This T cell receptor beta chain derives from a study of T cell responses to AZD1222 COVID-19 vaccine. Study observations and caveats: Among the donors, most were white British and more were female, and clonal diversity was possibly underestimated. Receipt of two AZD1222 doses was followed by a rise in Spike-specific TCR breadth and depth. Per reports, nearly half of all spike-specific TCRs target regions that are unmutated in variants.

Comments on this clone: The antigen remains unidentified.

Assay: immunoSEQ multiplex PCR; the TCRdb copy retains only in-frame clones and omits some. This table has 75,000 to 100,000 clones, more than 85% appearing once. Between the trimmed V and J ends, which lost 5 bases and 3 bases, there was a span of 14 bases. Per germline, CDR1 SGHDT and CDR2 YYEEEE. This CDR3 is 15 amino acids long. The TCR sequence derives from an adult in good health. V and J are TRBV5-6 and TRBJ2-2, with unresolved D. The sequences come from peripheral blood, collected on day 0 of AZD1222 vaccination. In DNA form, the CDR3 reads TGTGCCAGCAGACGTGACACAATATACACCGGGGAGCTGTTTTTT. Its protein product is CASRRDTIYTGELFF.